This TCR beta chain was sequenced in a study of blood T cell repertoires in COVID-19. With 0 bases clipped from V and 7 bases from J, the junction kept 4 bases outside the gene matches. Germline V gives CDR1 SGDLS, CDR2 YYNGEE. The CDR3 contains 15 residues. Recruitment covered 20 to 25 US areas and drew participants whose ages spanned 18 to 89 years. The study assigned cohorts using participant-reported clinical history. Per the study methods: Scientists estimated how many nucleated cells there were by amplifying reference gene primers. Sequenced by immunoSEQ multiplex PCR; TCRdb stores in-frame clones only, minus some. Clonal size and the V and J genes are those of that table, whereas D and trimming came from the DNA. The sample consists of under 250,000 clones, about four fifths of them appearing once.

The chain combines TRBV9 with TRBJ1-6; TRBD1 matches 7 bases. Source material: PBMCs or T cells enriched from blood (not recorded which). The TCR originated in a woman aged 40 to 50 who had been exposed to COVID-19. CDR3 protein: CASSVEGARNSPLHF. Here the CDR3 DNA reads TGTGCCAGCAGCGTAGAGGGGGCGAGAAATTCACCCCTCCACTTT. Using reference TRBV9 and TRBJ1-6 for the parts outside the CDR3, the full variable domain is DSGVTQTPKHLITATGQRVTLRCSPRSGDLSVYWYQQSLDQGLQFLIQYYNGEERAKGNILERFSAQQFPDLHSELNLSSLELGDSALYFCASSVEGARNSPLHFGNGTRLTVT.